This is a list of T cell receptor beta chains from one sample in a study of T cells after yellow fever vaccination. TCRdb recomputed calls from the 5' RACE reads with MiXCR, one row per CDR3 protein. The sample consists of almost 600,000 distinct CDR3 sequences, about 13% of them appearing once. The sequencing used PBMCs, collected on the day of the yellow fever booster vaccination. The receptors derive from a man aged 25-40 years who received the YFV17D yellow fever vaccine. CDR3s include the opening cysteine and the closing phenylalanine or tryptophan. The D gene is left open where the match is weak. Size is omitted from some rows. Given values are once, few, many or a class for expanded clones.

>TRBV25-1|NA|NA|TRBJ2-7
CASKSYHSYEQYF
TGTGCCAGCAAGAGTTACCACTCCTACGAGCAGTACTTC
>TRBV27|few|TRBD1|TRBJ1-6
CASSDQAGQGGSPLHF
TGTGCCAGCTCTGACCAGGCGGGACAGGGAGGATCACCCCTCCACTTT
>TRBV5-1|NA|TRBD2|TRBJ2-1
CASSTGTSDNEQFF
TGCGCCAGCAGCACAGGGACTAGCGACAATGAGCAGTTCTTC
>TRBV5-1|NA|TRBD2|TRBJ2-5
CASSLASGGGETQYF
TGCGCCAGCAGCTTGGCCTCGGGAGGGGGAGAGACCCAGTACTTC
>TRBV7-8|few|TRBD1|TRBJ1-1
CASSSTGATEAFF
TGTGCCAGCAGCTCTACAGGGGCCACTGAAGCTTTCTTT
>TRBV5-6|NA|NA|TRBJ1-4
CASSQGLTNEKLFF
TGTGCCAGCAGCCAAGGGTTGACTAATGAAAAACTGTTTTTT
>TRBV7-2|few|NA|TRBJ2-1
CASSLSPAYNEQFF
TGTGCCAGCAGCTTAAGCCCTGCATACAATGAGCAGTTCTTC
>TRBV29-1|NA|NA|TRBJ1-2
CSVVDRGQYAYTF
TGCAGCGTGGTGGACAGAGGACAATATGCCTACACCTTC
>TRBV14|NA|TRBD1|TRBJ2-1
CASSQAPGTGGGEQFF
TGTGCCAGCAGCCAAGCCCCGGGGACAGGGGGGGGTGAGCAGTTCTTC
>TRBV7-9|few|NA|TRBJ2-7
CASSLPGEAYEQYF
TGTGCCAGCAGTTTACCAGGGGAGGCCTACGAGCAGTACTTC
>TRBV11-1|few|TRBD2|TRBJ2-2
CASSHIPGRGIGNTGELFF
TGTGCCAGCAGCCACATCCCTGGGCGGGGGATCGGTAACACCGGGGAGCTGTTTTTT
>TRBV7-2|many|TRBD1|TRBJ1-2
CASSLRDRGRGYTF
TGTGCCAGCAGCTTACGGGACAGGGGAAGGGGCTACACCTTC
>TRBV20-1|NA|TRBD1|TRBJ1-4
CSASCWAGGEVSEKLFF
TGCAGTGCTAGTTGTTGGGCAGGGGGCGAAGTCTCTGAAAAACTGTTTTTT
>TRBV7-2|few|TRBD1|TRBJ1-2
CASSPRDRAMYGYTF
TGTGCCAGCAGCCCCCGGGACAGGGCAATGTATGGCTACACCTTC
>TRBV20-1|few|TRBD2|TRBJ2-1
CSARTSGRAREQFF
TGCAGTGCTAGGACTAGCGGGAGGGCTCGGGAGCAGTTCTTC
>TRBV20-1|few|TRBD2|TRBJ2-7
CSAVPLAGTYEQYF
TGCAGTGCTGTACCACTAGCGGGGACCTACGAGCAGTACTTC
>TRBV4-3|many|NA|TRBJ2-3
CASSQDSGKHHADTQYF
TGCGCCAGCAGCCAAGACTCCGGGAAGCACCATGCAGATACGCAGTATTTT
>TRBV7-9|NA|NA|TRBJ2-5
CASSYAPGIQETQYF
TGTGCCAGCAGCTACGCCCCCGGAATCCAAGAGACCCAGTACTTC
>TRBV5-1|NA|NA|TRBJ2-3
CASSLDEDTQYF
TGCGCCAGCAGCTTGGATGAAGATACGCAGTATTTT
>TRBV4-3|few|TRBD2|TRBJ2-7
CASSQEAGAGYEQYF
TGCGCCAGCAGCCAAGAGGCGGGAGCGGGATACGAGCAGTACTTC
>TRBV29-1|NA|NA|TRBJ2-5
CSVELLKREETQYF
TGCAGCGTTGAATTGTTGAAAAGGGAAGAGACCCAGTACTTC
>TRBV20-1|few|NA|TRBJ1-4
CSARARGLDEKLFF
TGCAGTGCTAGAGCCCGGGGCTTGGATGAAAAACTGTTTTTT
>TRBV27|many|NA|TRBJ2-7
CASSSRGTAYEQYF
TGTGCCAGCAGTTCGAGAGGCACGGCCTACGAGCAGTACTTC
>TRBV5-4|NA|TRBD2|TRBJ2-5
CASSLPSGGQETQYF
TGTGCCAGCAGCTTGCCTAGCGGGGGCCAAGAGACCCAGTACTTC
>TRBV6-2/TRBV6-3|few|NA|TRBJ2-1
CASSPQTHEQFF
TGTGCCAGCAGTCCACAGACTCATGAGCAGTTCTTC
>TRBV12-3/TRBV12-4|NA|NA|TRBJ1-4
CASSQEAHEKLFF
TGTGCCAGCAGTCAAGAGGCCCATGAAAAACTGTTTTTT
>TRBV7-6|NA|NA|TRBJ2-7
CASSLGGPGEAYF
TGTGCCAGCAGCTTAGGGGGCCCCGGTGAGGCGTACTTC
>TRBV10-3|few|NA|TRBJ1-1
CAISGGSRDTEAFF
TGTGCCATCAGTGGCGGGAGCAGGGACACTGAAGCTTTCTTT
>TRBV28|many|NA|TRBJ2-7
CASTGQPRTYEQYF
TGTGCCAGCACCGGACAGCCTCGTACCTACGAGCAGTACTTC
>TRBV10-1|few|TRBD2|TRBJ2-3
CASSDTSGRADTQYF
TGCGCCAGCAGTGATACTAGCGGGAGAGCCGATACGCAGTATTTT
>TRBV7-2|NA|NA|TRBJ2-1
CASSPRLLAAGEQFF
TGTGCCAGCAGCCCACGGCTTCTGGCGGCGGGTGAGCAGTTCTTC
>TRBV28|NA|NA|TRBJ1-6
CASSLPGDYNSPLHF
TGTGCCAGCAGTCTCCCAGGGGATTATAATTCACCCCTCCACTTT
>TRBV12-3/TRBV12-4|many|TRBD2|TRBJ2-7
CASSPGLATYEQYF
TGTGCCAGCAGTCCGGGACTAGCGACCTACGAGCAGTACTTC
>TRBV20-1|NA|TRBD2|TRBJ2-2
CSAGAGTSTGELFF
TGCAGTGCTGGAGCCGGGACTAGCACCGGGGAGCTGTTTTTT
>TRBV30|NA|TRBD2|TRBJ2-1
CAWSSLGSGSVGEQFF
TGTGCCTGGAGTTCCTTGGGTAGCGGGAGTGTAGGGGAGCAGTTCTTC
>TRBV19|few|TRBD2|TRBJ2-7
CASSPGLAGFEQYF
TGTGCCAGTAGTCCAGGACTAGCGGGCTTCGAGCAGTACTTC
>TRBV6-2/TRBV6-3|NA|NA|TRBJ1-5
CASSYLWGSNQPQHF
TGTGCCAGCAGTTACCTCTGGGGTAGCAATCAGCCCCAGCATTTT
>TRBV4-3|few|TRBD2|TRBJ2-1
CASSHSGTSSYNEQFF
TGCGCCAGCAGCCATTCCGGGACTAGCTCTTACAATGAGCAGTTCTTC
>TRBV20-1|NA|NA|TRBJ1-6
CSARDGAEFTPLHF
TGCAGTGCTAGAGATGGGGCCGAGTTTACACCCCTCCACTTT
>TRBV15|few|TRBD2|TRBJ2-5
CATSPSGRFDETQYF
TGTGCCACCAGCCCTAGCGGGAGGTTCGATGAGACCCAGTACTTC
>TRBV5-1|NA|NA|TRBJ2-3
CASRTSDVRDTQYF
TGCGCCAGCAGGACCTCGGACGTACGGGATACGCAGTATTTT